Shown below are 21 T cell receptor beta chains from a single sample sequenced in a study of blood T cell repertoires in COVID-19. Generated by immunoSEQ multiplex PCR, the TCRdb table keeps only in-frame clones and is missing some. This table has 200,000 to 250,000 clones, about four fifths appearing once. Sequences were obtained from peripheral blood. Every receptor here comes from a man aged 50 or older with acute or convalescent COVID-19.

The CDR3 DNA reads TGTGCCAGCAGCTTAGCGGGCCCTAGCACAGATACGCAGTATTTT. Translation gives CASSLAGPSTDTQYF. The V call is TRBV7-6, the J call TRBJ2-3; D remains ambiguous. V was trimmed by 0 bases and J by 0 bases, leaving 7 bases between them. Germline V gene lookup returns CDR1 SGHVS and CDR2 FNYEAQ. The CDR3 sequence is 15 residues long.

The chain combines TRBV5-4 with TRBJ2-3; maybe TRBD2 (5 bases). The germline V gene encodes CDR1 SGHNT and CDR2 YYREEE (reference sequence). CDR3 length equals 16 residues. V lost 0 bases to trimming and J lost 1 base, with 12 bases between them. As DNA, the CDR3 is TGTGCCAGCAGCTTGGCCTTCGGAGCGGGCACAGATACGCAGTATTTT. Its translation: CASSLAFGAGTDTQYF.

The CDR3 reads CASSPHRRESYTF. CDR3 DNA: TGTGCCAGCAGCCCTCACCGCAGGGAAAGCTACACCTTC. V gene TRBV9 combines with J gene TRBJ1-2, with D tentatively TRBD1 (5 bases). The CDR3 extends over 13 amino acids. Germline V lookup: CDR1 SGDLS, CDR2 YYNGEE. The V gene lost 4 bases and the J gene lost 9 bases, with 16 bases spanning the gap.

This clone is a singleton in its sample. The CDR3 protein is CASSRTEYGYTF. CDR3 bases: TGTGCCAGCAGCCGGACAGAGTATGGCTACACCTTC. The rearrangement uses TRBV28 and TRBJ1-2; D is perhaps TRBD1 (6 bases). CDR1 is MDHEN and CDR2 is SYDVKM in the germline V gene. V lost 6 bases and J 5 bases, leaving 10 bases between the germline ends. The CDR3 totals 12 residues.

The rearrangement links TRBV28 to TRBJ1-6; D remains unclear. The V gene's germline CDR1 is MDHEN and CDR2 SYDVKM. The CDR3 has 14 amino acids. Trimming took 3 bases from V and 5 from J, leaving 8 bases between them. In DNA, the CDR3 is TGTGCCAGCAGTTTGGTAGCGAATAATTCACCCCTCCACTTT. Its protein is CASSLVANNSPLHF.

V is TRBV6-1 and J is TRBJ2-1; 12 bases are a match to TRBD2. J lost 1 base, V lost 3 bases, and 1 base had no gene match. The germline V gene encodes CDR1 MNHNS and CDR2 SASEGT. The CDR3 sequence is 16 residues long. CDR3 residues: CASSETSGGSYNEQFF. CDR3 sequence (DNA): TGTGCCAGCAGTGAGACTAGCGGGGGTTCCTACAATGAGCAGTTCTTC.

V is TRBV21-1 and J is TRBJ2-4; the DNA was not used to check the table's D call, TRBD1. TRBV21-1 is a listed pseudogene. The length of the CDR3 is 15 residues. CDR3 coding DNA: TGTGCCAGCAGCCCGGGACAGATATACAAAAACATTCAGTACTTC. It is translated as CASSPGQIYKNIQYF.

This sequence joins TRBV11-2 and TRBJ2-5, with 8 bases matching TRBD1. Unmatched junction bases numbered 4, after V lost 3 bases and J lost 1 base. Germline V gene data show CDR1 as SGHAT and CDR2 as FQNNGV. This CDR3 has 15 amino acids. CDR3 amino acids: CASSFGRGPQETQYF. The CDR3 nucleotides read TGTGCCAGCAGCTTTGGCAGGGGGCCCCAAGAGACCCAGTACTTC.

The V call is TRBV14, the J call TRBJ2-6; no clear D gene. Trimming left V 6 bases short and J 4 bases short, with 7 bases between. The CDR3 consists of 13 residues. The germline V gene encodes CDR1 SGHDN and CDR2 FVKESK. The CDR3 region has the DNA TGTGCCAGCAGACCCCTAGGGGCCAACGTCCTGACTTTC. The encoded protein is CASRPLGANVLTF.

This chain connects TRBV5-1 to TRBJ2-7, with D possibly being TRBD1 (6 bases). Trimming pared 2 bases from V and 4 bases from J, leaving 13 bases between. Germline V gives CDR1 SGHRS, CDR2 YFSETQ. The length of the CDR3 is 14 residues. CDR3 loop: CASSFSGGQYEQYF. CDR3 DNA sequence: TGCGCCAGCAGCTTTAGTGGGGGCCAGTACGAGCAGTACTTC.

The CDR3 sequence is CASSLRGSGYEQYF. DNA for the CDR3: TGTGCCAGCAGCTTGAGAGGAAGCGGCTACGAGCAGTACTTC. V and J are TRBV5-8 and TRBJ2-7; TRBD2 might be the D (5 bases). The ends were cut back, 1 base at V and 3 bases at J, with 11 bases in the middle. This CDR3 region has 14 residues. CDR1 and CDR2 (germline): SGHTS, YDEGEE.

The chain is built from TRBV5-1 and TRBJ2-2, with unresolved D. Germline V gene data show CDR1 as SGHRS and CDR2 as YFSETQ. Trimming took 0 bases from V and 1 from J, leaving 10 bases between them. This CDR3 is built from 16 residues. The CDR3 protein is CASSLGVAVNTGELFF. The CDR3 DNA follows: TGCGCCAGCAGCTTGGGGGTAGCCGTGAACACCGGGGAGCTGTTTTTT. The full variable domain, its missing parts supplied by reference TRBV5-1 and TRBJ2-2, is KAGVTQTPRYLIKTRGQQVTLSCSPISGHRSVSWYQQTPGQGLQFLFEYFSETQRNKGNFPGRFSGRQFSNSRSEMNVSTLELGDSALYLCASSLGVAVNTGELFFGEGSRLTVL.

The CDR3 DNA reads TGTGCCAGCAGTGAGGTCGGCAGGGCCCCCAATGAGCAGTTCTTC. This translates into CASSEVGRAPNEQFF. The chain has TRBV6-1 and TRBJ2-1; the D gene is possibly TRBD1 (5 bases). The germline V and J ends were trimmed by 3 bases and 6 bases, with 15 bases remaining between them. From germline, CDR1 is MNHNS and CDR2 SASEGT. The CDR3 consists of 15 residues.

The genes are TRBV7-9 and TRBJ1-5, with TRBD1 matching 10 bases. With 5 bases clipped from V and 9 bases from J, the junction kept 7 bases outside the gene matches. The CDR3 has 14 amino acids. From germline, CDR1 is SEHNR and CDR2 FQNEAQ (reference sequence). The CDR3 nucleotides are TGTGCCAGCAGCGCCTGGGACAGGGGAATGCCCCAGCATTTT. This translates into CASSAWDRGMPQHF.

The rearrangement links TRBV5-1 to TRBJ2-1, with 7 bases lining up with TRBD1. Trimming at V came to 2 bases and at J to 2 bases, leaving 4 bases not matched to a gene. The CDR3 runs 15 residues. Germline V gives CDR1 SGHRS, CDR2 YFSETQ. CDR3 coding DNA: TGCGCCAGCAGCTTACAGGGGAGTGCCTACAATGAGCAGTTCTTC. Translated: CASSLQGSAYNEQFF. The complete variable domain, with remaining parts taken from reference TRBV5-1 and TRBJ2-1, reads KAGVTQTPRYLIKTRGQQVTLSCSPISGHRSVSWYQQTPGQGLQFLFEYFSETQRNKGNFPGRFSGRQFSNSRSEMNVSTLELGDSALYLCASSLQGSAYNEQFFGPGTRLTVL.

The chain employs TRBV9 and TRBJ1-2; 12 nucleotides align to TRBD1. This CDR3 region has 17 residues. The V gene end was trimmed by 1 base and the J gene end by 5 bases; junction bases not matched to a gene: 9. The germline CDR1 and CDR2 sequences are SGDLS and YYNGEE. CDR3 amino acids: CASSVRGTGGFGYGYTF. The CDR3 DNA sequence: TGTGCCAGCAGCGTACGGGGGACAGGGGGCTTCGGGTATGGCTACACCTTC.

The chain recombines TRBV25-1 with TRBJ1-3; no firm D call. This CDR3 comprises 15 residues. Trimming shortened V by 2 bases and J by 2 bases, and 10 bases separated the two germline ends. Germline V lookup: CDR1 MGHDK, CDR2 SYGVNS. CDR3 in amino acids: CASSERPGAGNTIYF. In DNA form, the CDR3 reads TGTGCCAGCAGTGAACGTCCCGGGGCTGGAAACACCATATATTTT. Combining the CDR3 with reference TRBV25-1 and TRBJ1-3 gives the whole variable domain EADIYQTPRYLVIGTGKKITLECSQTMGHDKMYWYQQDPGMELHLIHYSYGVNSTEKGDLSSESTVSRIRTEHFPLTLESARPSHTSQYLCASSERPGAGNTIYFGEGSWLTVV.

The rearrangement links TRBV7-3 to TRBJ2-1; 8 bases fit TRBD2. Germline loops: CDR1 SGHTA, CDR2 FQGTGA. J was trimmed by 7 bases and V by 6 bases; bases with no gene match: 5. The CDR3 sequence is 13 residues long. The CDR3 sequence is CASSTGTRNEQFF. The DNA of the CDR3 is TGTGCCAGCAGTACCGGGACTAGAAATGAGCAGTTCTTC.

This chain links TRBV6-5 with TRBJ1-5, with D possibly matching TRBD1 (5 bases). Germline V gives CDR1 MNHEY, CDR2 SVGAGI. With 6 bases removed from V and 6 bases from J, the gap between germline ends came to 12 bases. This CDR3 contains 13 residues. The CDR3 DNA reads as TGTGCCAGCAGGCGACACGGGGGTCAGCCCCAGCATTTT. It encodes CASRRHGGQPQHF.

This clone was recorded only once. This chain links TRBV2 with TRBJ2-7; TRBD1 agrees at 10 bases. V trimming: 7 bases; J trimming: 6 bases; junction bases outside the gene matches: 9. This CDR3 spans 14 amino acids. Germline CDR1 is SNHLY and CDR2 is FYNNEI. The CDR3 coding sequence is TGTGCCAGCAATGGACAGGGGGGTAGCAGCGAGCAGTACTTC. Residues: CASNGQGGSSEQYF.

The V call is TRBV5-1, the J call TRBJ2-2; TRBD1 matches at 10 bases. The CDR3 sequence is 16 residues long. With V trimmed by 4 bases and J by 0 bases, 3 bases remained unmatched. Germline V gene data show CDR1 as SGHRS and CDR2 as YFSETQ. The CDR3 reads CASSLGQGTNTGELFF. CDR3 coding DNA: TGCGCCAGCAGCCTGGGACAGGGGACGAACACCGGGGAGCTGTTTTTT.